A single sample is the source of the 13 T cell receptor beta chains below, sequenced in a study of regulatory T cells in long-lasting Graves disease. Time point of the sample: newly diagnosed GD, antithyroid drugs for less than 3 months. From RNA extracted from PBMCs, the TCR library was made. Researchers made TCR beta libraries by using iRepertoire HTBI primers and running Arm-PCR on CDR3 regions. Each CDR3 protein gets one entry after TCRdb re-called the multiplex PCR reads with MiXCR. The sample records around 480,000 distinct CDR3 sequences, more than 15% being singletons. These data also formed part of another study, on T cells in Graves' hyperthyroidism and ophthalmopathy.

The material sequenced was peripheral blood mononuclear cells (PBMCs), taken at new diagnosis, from a patient treated with antithyroid drugs. The receptors were gathered from a woman aged 40-60 years with Graves disease.

The chain uses TRBV28 and TRBJ1-4; 9 nucleotides align to TRBD1. The junction had 3 bases not matched to a gene; V was cut back by 3 bases and J by 7 bases. This CDR3 comprises 14 residues. Germline lookup yields CDR1 MDHEN and CDR2 SYDVKM. CDR3 sequence reads: CASSFGTGSEKLFF. The CDR3 DNA reads as TGTGCCAGCAGTTTCGGGACAGGGAGTGAAAAACTGTTTTTT.

In DNA, the CDR3 is TGTGCCAGCCTTTCTAGAGCTGAGCAGTACTTC. Protein sequence: CASLSRAEQYF. The rearrangement uses TRBV6-2 or TRBV6-3 and TRBJ2-4; the D is unclear. V was shortened by 8 bases and J by 13 bases, with 15 bases between the two germline ends. Germline CDR1 is MNHEY and CDR2 is SVGEGT. CDR3 length equals 11 residues.

This clonotype was recorded at least ten times. V and J are TRBV3-1 and TRBJ1-1, with D possibly TRBD1 on 6 matching bases. V was pared by 1 base and J by 4 bases, with 10 bases between. The CDR3 loop spans 14 amino acids. Germline V CDR1 and CDR2: LGHDT, YNNKEL (reference sequence). The CDR3 sequence is CASSQGGAGTEAFF. The CDR3 nucleotides are TGTGCCAGCAGCCAAGGGGGGGCCGGCACTGAAGCTTTCTTT.

To note about this clonotype: A far larger clone differs by one base, so this is likely a read error. This rearrangement joins TRBV3-1 to TRBJ2-7, with no clear D. The DNA end is more similar to TRBJ2-3, so the J call may be wrong. The CDR3 runs 13 residues. The germline CDR1 and CDR2 sequences are LGHDT and YNNKEL (reference sequence). CDR3 DNA: TGTGCCAGCAGCCAAGACGAAATGGATACGCAGTATTTT. It encodes CASSQDEMDTQYF.

This clonotype has ten or more counts. The chain is built from TRBV3-1 and TRBJ1-2; D is possibly TRBD1 (6 bases). The CDR3 covers 13 residues. The germline CDR1 and CDR2 sequences are LGHDT and YNNKEL (reference sequence). V lost 3 bases and J 3 bases, leaving 8 bases between the germline ends. This chain's CDR3 is CASSQAGDYGYTF. The CDR3 DNA sequence: TGTGCCAGCAGCCAGGCAGGGGACTATGGCTACACCTTC.

The chain couples TRBV6-9 to TRBJ2-7; perhaps TRBD2 as D (6 bases). The CDR3 has 13 amino acids. Germline V gene lookup returns CDR1 MNHGY and CDR2 SVAAGI. V shed 5 bases and J shed 7 bases, with 15 bases lying between them. The CDR3: CASSTGDPLEQYF. CDR3 coding DNA: TGTGCCAGCAGTACGGGGGATCCTCTGGAGCAGTACTTC.

Worth noting for this clonotype: Possible read error: a much larger clone is one base away. This chain uses TRBV29-1 with TRBJ2-3; D gene unclear. Germline CDR1 is SQVTM and CDR2 is ANQGSEA. V lost 1 base and J 4 bases, leaving 12 bases between the germline ends. The CDR3 is 14 amino acids. The CDR3 DNA sequence: TGCAGCGTTGAAGGAGTGGCTCTCGCAGATACGCAGTATTTT. The encoded protein is CSVEGVALADTQYF.

This clonotype came up a few times. V and J are TRBV4-1 and TRBJ1-2; possibly TRBD1 for D (6 bases). Germline values: CDR1 MGHRA, CDR2 YSYEKL. V lost 10 bases and J lost 4, with 10 bases in between. The CDR3 length is 11 residues. CDR3 DNA sequence: TGCGCCAACAGGGAGTTCTATGGCTACACCTTC. Amino acids: CANREFYGYTF.

The genes are TRBV30 and TRBJ2-7; tentative D call: TRBD2 (5 bases). From germline, CDR1 is GTSNPN and CDR2 SVGIG (reference sequence). The V end was cut by 2 bases, the J end by 7 bases, with 21 bases between. The CDR3 consists of 15 residues. The CDR3 sequence is CAWSPRGRGDTEQYF. CDR3 bases: TGTGCCTGGAGTCCACGGGGTCGGGGTGACACTGAGCAGTACTTC.

This clonotype was picked up a small number of times. The genes are TRBV29-1 and TRBJ1-5; TRBD1 is a possible D gene (6 bases). Germline CDR1 SQVTM, CDR2 ANQGSEA. The CDR3 covers 14 residues. V shed 1 base and J shed 7 bases, with 14 bases lying between them. The CDR3 here is CSVEGDTEGQPQHF. The CDR3 region has the DNA TGCAGCGTTGAAGGGGACACCGAAGGGCAGCCCCAGCATTTT.

This clonotype was detected a few times. The chain is built from TRBV11-2 and TRBJ2-1, with no clear D. Germline CDR1 reads SGHAT; CDR2 reads FQNNGV. This CDR3 spans 13 amino acids. The V end lost 5 bases, the J end lost 7 bases, and 12 bases lay between the germline ends. The CDR3 is CASSILMWNEQFF. Here the CDR3 DNA reads TGTGCCAGCAGCATCCTAATGTGGAATGAGCAGTTCTTC.

The gene calls are TRBV18 and TRBJ1-6, with TRBD1 matching over 7 bases. CDR1 is KGHSH, CDR2 LQKENI, per germline. This CDR3 is built from 15 residues. With 3 bases clipped from V and 7 bases from J, the junction kept 6 bases outside the gene matches. CDR3 region: CASSPRGPSNSPLHF. In DNA form, the CDR3 reads TGTGCCAGCTCACCGAGGGGGCCCTCCAATTCACCCCTCCACTTT. Drawing the rest from reference TRBV18 and TRBJ1-6, the complete variable domain is NAGVMQNPRHLVRRRGQEARLRCSPMKGHSHVYWYRQLPEEGLKFMVYLQKENIIDESGMPKERFSAEFPKEGPSILRIQQVVRGDSAAYFCASSPRGPSNSPLHFGNGTRLTVT.

At least ten counts were recorded for this clonotype. The genes are TRBV3-1 and TRBJ1-5; the D is unclear. Germline V gene data show CDR1 as LGHDT and CDR2 as YNNKEL (reference sequence). V lost 2 bases and J lost 4, with 9 bases in between. This CDR3 is 14 amino acids long. CDR3 sequence (DNA): TGTGCCAGCAGCCAATGGTCAAATAATCAGCCCCAGCATTTT. It codes for CASSQWSNNQPQHF.